This TCR beta chain is from a study of cytomegalovirus exposure and HLA in healthy donors. PCR was performed using 60 Vbeta and 13 Jbeta primers. The data were produced by immunoSEQ multiplex PCR, yet TCRdb's version contains in-frame clones alone and is incomplete. The repertoire includes under 70,000 clones, around 63% of them detected once, and more than 2% sits in the top ten. Trimming removed 6 bases at V and 0 bases at J, with 5 bases between. CDR1 and CDR2 (germline): MNHEY, SVGAGI. This CDR3 is built from 12 residues. This receptor was obtained from a woman in her twenties or thirties in good health and CMV-seronegative. V usage is TRBV6-5 and J usage is TRBJ1-2, with D unclear. The sequencing sample was made of PBMCs. The CDR3 DNA reads as TGTGCCAGCAGCATTTCTAACTATGGCTACACCTTC. This gives the protein CASSISNYGYTF.